This TCR beta chain appears in the sequencing data of a study of blood T cell repertoires in COVID-19. V lost 11 bases and J lost 2; bases outside the gene matches: 10. From germline, CDR1 is MNHEY and CDR2 SVGAGI. The CDR3 extends over 15 amino acids. Repertoires were generated with immunoSEQ multiplex PCR, while TCRdb's copy carries only in-frame clones and drops some. In the table there are some 490,000 clones, about 88% of which are singletons. Sequencing was carried out using PBMCs or T cells enriched from blood (not recorded which). The rearrangement uses TRBV6-5 and TRBJ1-4, with TRBD1 identical over 8 bases. The receptor was derived from a woman aged 55 to 70 who had recovered from COVID-19. CDR3 nucleotides: TGTGCCGGTAGGACAGGGCATAATACTAATGAAAAACTGTTTTTT. It specifies CAGRTGHNTNEKLFF.